Listed below are T cell receptor beta chains from one sample, sequenced in a study of CD8 T cells in ankylosing spondylitis. In TCRdb, the 5' RACE reads were re-called with MiXCR into one record per CDR3 protein. Altogether around 770,000 distinct CDR3 sequences are present, under 20% being singletons, with the ten largest covering about 20%. The sample consisted of blood, either unsorted or a sorted T cell fraction (not recorded which). The receptor set was obtained from a male donor with ankylosing spondylitis. Both conserved end residues are part of each CDR3. A D gene is named only where the DNA matches it firmly. Expanded clones get a size class; other rows say once, few or many, or leave the size out.

V: TRBV18; size: .; D: TRBD2; J: TRBJ2-7; DNA: TGTGCCAGCTCACCCATAGCGGGGGGTACCGGGTACGAGCAGTACTTC; CDR3: CASSPIAGGTGYEQYF
V: TRBV10-3; size: many; D: .; J: TRBJ1-1; DNA: TGTGCCATCAGACAGGGAGGTCTGGGCACTGAAGCTTTCTTT; CDR3: CAIRQGGLGTEAFF
V: TRBV28; size: few; D: TRBD2; J: TRBJ2-6; DNA: TGTGCCAGCAGTTACAACCGAGCGGGAGGGCCTGGGGCCAACGTCCTGACTTTC; CDR3: CASSYNRAGGPGANVLTF
V: TRBV3-1; size: .; D: .; J: TRBJ1-5; DNA: TGTGCCAGCAGCCAAGTATTCGAGGGAAATCAGCCCCAGCATTTT; CDR3: CASSQVFEGNQPQHF
V: TRBV7-9; size: few; D: .; J: TRBJ1-5; DNA: TGTGCCAGCAGCCTGGGACGGGATGGCAATCAGCCCCAGCATTTT; CDR3: CASSLGRDGNQPQHF
V: TRBV21-1; size: .; D: .; J: TRBJ1-4; DNA: TGTGCCAGCAGCAACCGGGTCCGGGAGAATAATGAAAAACTGTTTTTT; CDR3: CASSNRVRENNEKLFF
V: TRBV12-3/TRBV12-4; size: .; D: .; J: TRBJ2-3; DNA: TGTGCCAGCAGCCTCCTTAGCGGCCCCTATTTT; CDR3: CASSLLSGPYF
V: TRBV27; size: .; D: TRBD2; J: TRBJ2-7; DNA: TGTGCCAGCAGTTACCGGCGGGAGTACTACGAGCAGTACTTC; CDR3: CASSYRREYYEQYF
V: TRBV12-3/TRBV12-4; size: few; D: TRBD1; J: TRBJ1-2; DNA: TGTGCCAGCAGTGACAGGGGATTTGGCTACACCTTC; CDR3: CASSDRGFGYTF
V: TRBV27; size: few; D: .; J: TRBJ1-1; DNA: TGTGCCAGCACCCTGGGGTGGGGGAACACTGAAGCTTTCTTT; CDR3: CASTLGWGNTEAFF
V: TRBV6-1; size: few; D: .; J: TRBJ2-3; DNA: TGTGCCAGCAGGCCAACAGGGTATGGAACTAGCACAGATACGCAGTATTTT; CDR3: CASRPTGYGTSTDTQYF
V: TRBV12-3/TRBV12-4; size: .; D: .; J: TRBJ2-2; DNA: TGTGCCAGCAGTTGCCGCACCGGATCCGACTATACCGGGGAGCTGTTTTTT; CDR3: CASSCRTGSDYTGELFF
V: TRBV7-7; size: .; D: TRBD2; J: TRBJ2-5; DNA: TGTGCTAGCAGCCTGATAGCGGGGGGAATCCAAGAGACCCAGTACTTC; CDR3: CASSLIAGGIQETQYF
V: TRBV12-3/TRBV12-4; size: few; D: .; J: TRBJ1-5; DNA: TGTGCCTGCAGTTTTAATCGTGTGGACGCTAGGTCCAATCAGCCCCAGCATTTT; CDR3: CACSFNRVDARSNQPQHF
V: TRBV12-3/TRBV12-4; size: .; D: .; J: TRBJ2-4; DNA: TGTGCCAGCAGCCGGGGGCATGAAAACATTCAGTACTTC; CDR3: CASSRGHENIQYF
V: TRBV4-2; size: few; D: .; J: TRBJ1-1; DNA: TGTGCCAGCAGCCAAGATCGGGAGGGACCCATGAACACTGAAGCTTTCTTT; CDR3: CASSQDREGPMNTEAFF
V: TRBV5-1; size: once; D: TRBD2; J: TRBJ2-1; DNA: TGCGCCAGTAGGGACTACATCTACAATGAGCAGTTCTTC; CDR3: CASRDYIYNEQFF
V: TRBV29-1; size: many; D: .; J: TRBJ1-3; DNA: TGCAGCGTTGTCGTTCAGCTGTCTGGAAACACCATATATTTT; CDR3: CSVVVQLSGNTIYF
V: TRBV4-1; size: many; D: TRBD1; J: TRBJ2-1; DNA: TGCGCCAGCAGCCGGGCAGGGGGCTCATACAATGAGCAGTTCTTC; CDR3: CASSRAGGSYNEQFF
V: TRBV12-3/TRBV12-4; size: .; D: .; J: TRBJ2-1; DNA: TGTGCCAGCAGTTTTAGACGGGGGCAGGCCTACAATGAGCAGTTCTTC; CDR3: CASSFRRGQAYNEQFF
V: TRBV4-3; size: many; D: .; J: TRBJ2-1; DNA: TGCGCCAGCAGCCAAGATGGCGGCAGCTCCTACAATGAGCAGTTCTTC; CDR3: CASSQDGGSSYNEQFF
V: TRBV4-1; size: few; D: TRBD2; J: TRBJ2-3; DNA: TGCGCCAGCGCGGGGGGGCGAGGGGATACGCAGTATTTT; CDR3: CASAGGRGDTQYF
V: TRBV12-3/TRBV12-4; size: .; D: .; J: TRBJ2-2; DNA: TGTGCCAGCAGTAGTGACGGACGCACCGGGGAGCTGTTTTTT; CDR3: CASSSDGRTGELFF
V: TRBV20-1; size: .; D: TRBD1; J: TRBJ2-1; DNA: TGCAGTGCTATCAGGGGGCAGTCTAATGAGCAGTTCTTC; CDR3: CSAIRGQSNEQFF
V: TRBV3-1; size: .; D: .; J: TRBJ1-2; DNA: TGTGCCAGCAGCCCGCCCGCTCAGGGCGGAGGCTATGGCTACACCTTC; CDR3: CASSPPAQGGGYGYTF
V: TRBV6-2/TRBV6-3; size: .; D: .; J: TRBJ1-1; DNA: TGTGCCAGCAGTTCCCCGTGGGGCACAGGGATGAACACTGAAGCTTTCTTT; CDR3: CASSSPWGTGMNTEAFF
V: TRBV5-1; size: .; D: TRBD1; J: TRBJ2-7; DNA: TGCGCCAGCAGCTTCCGGACAGGGTTGAACGAGCAGTACTTC; CDR3: CASSFRTGLNEQYF
V: TRBV9; size: few; D: .; J: TRBJ1-6; DNA: TGTGCCAGCAGCGTAGTGGAGAGTACTGATTCACCCCTCCACTTT; CDR3: CASSVVESTDSPLHF
V: TRBV6-4; size: many; D: .; J: TRBJ2-1; DNA: TGTGCCAGCAGTGATGATTCCTCCTACAATGAGCAGTTCTTC; CDR3: CASSDDSSYNEQFF
V: TRBV2; size: .; D: TRBD2; J: TRBJ2-7; DNA: TGTGCCAGCAGGCCCGGGACTAGCGCCTCCTACGAGCAGTACTTC; CDR3: CASRPGTSASYEQYF
V: TRBV28; size: few; D: .; J: TRBJ1-5; DNA: TGTGCCAGCAGTACAAGCGGGAGACCTAGCAATCAGCCCCAGCATTTT; CDR3: CASSTSGRPSNQPQHF
V: TRBV5-1; size: .; D: TRBD1; J: TRBJ2-7; DNA: TGCGCCAGCAGCTTGGCCGAGGGGGCCCACGAGCAGTACTTC; CDR3: CASSLAEGAHEQYF
V: TRBV5-1; size: .; D: TRBD1; J: TRBJ2-5; DNA: TGCGCCAGCAGCGTGGACAGGGGGATAGAGACCCAGTACTTC; CDR3: CASSVDRGIETQYF
V: TRBV27; size: .; D: TRBD2; J: TRBJ2-7; DNA: TGTGCCAGCAGCCCTAACCCGGGACTAGAGAAGGGGGAGCAGTACTTC; CDR3: CASSPNPGLEKGEQYF
V: TRBV6-1; size: few; D: .; J: TRBJ2-5; DNA: TGTGCCAGCAGACAGAGTGGAGAGACCCAGTACTTC; CDR3: CASRQSGETQYF
V: TRBV4-1; size: few; D: .; J: TRBJ2-7; DNA: TGCGCCAGCAGCCAAGGAAACAGAATCACCTACGAGCAGTACTTC; CDR3: CASSQGNRITYEQYF
V: TRBV5-1; size: few; D: TRBD2; J: TRBJ2-1; DNA: TGCGCCAGCAGCCGGACTAGTACGGACAATGAGCAGTTCTTC; CDR3: CASSRTSTDNEQFF
V: TRBV6-1; size: many; D: .; J: TRBJ2-2; DNA: TGTGCCAGCAGCGGACGGCTAGCGTACACCGGGGAGCTGTTTTTT; CDR3: CASSGRLAYTGELFF
V: TRBV6-1; size: .; D: .; J: TRBJ1-5; DNA: TGTGCCAGCAGTGAAGCGCTCAATCAGCCCCAGCATTTT; CDR3: CASSEALNQPQHF